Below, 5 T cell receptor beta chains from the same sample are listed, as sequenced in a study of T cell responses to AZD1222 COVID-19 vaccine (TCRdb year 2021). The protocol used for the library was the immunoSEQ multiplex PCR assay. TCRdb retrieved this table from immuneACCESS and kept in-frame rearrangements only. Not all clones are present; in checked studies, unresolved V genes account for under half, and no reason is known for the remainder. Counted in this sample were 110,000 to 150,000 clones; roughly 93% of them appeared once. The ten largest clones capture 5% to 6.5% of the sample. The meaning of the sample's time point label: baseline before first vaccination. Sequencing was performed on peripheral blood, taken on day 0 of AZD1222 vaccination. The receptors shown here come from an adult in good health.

CDR3 sequence reads: CASSLSQGRAHQPQHF. The CDR3 DNA is TGCGCCAGCAGCCTCTCACAGGGGAGGGCCCATCAGCCCCAGCATTTT. This chain links TRBV5-1 with TRBJ1-5; TRBD1 matches at 7 bases. Losses at the gene ends were 4 bases for V and 5 bases for J; bases not matched to a gene: 12. This CDR3 is 16 amino acids long. Germline V gene data show CDR1 as SGHRS and CDR2 as YFSETQ.

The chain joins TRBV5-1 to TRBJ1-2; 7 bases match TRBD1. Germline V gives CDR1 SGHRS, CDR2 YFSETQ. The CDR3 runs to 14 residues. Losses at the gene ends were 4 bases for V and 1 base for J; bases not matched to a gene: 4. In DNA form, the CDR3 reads TGCGCCAGCAGCCCGGACAGGAATAACTATGGCTACACCTTC. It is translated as CASSPDRNNYGYTF.

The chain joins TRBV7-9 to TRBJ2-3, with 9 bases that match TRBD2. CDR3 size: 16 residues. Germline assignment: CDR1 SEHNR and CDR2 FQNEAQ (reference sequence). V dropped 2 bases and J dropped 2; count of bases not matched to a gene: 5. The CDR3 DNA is TGTGCCAGCAGCTTAATAGCGGGAGAGCACACAGATACGCAGTATTTT. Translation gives CASSLIAGEHTDTQYF.

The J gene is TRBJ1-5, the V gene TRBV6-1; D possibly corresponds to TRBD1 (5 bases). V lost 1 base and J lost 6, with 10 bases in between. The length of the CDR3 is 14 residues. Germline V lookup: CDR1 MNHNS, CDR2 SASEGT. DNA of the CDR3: TGTGCCAGCAGTGAAGTGGGGCGCAGTCAGCCCCAGCATTTT. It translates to CASSEVGRSQPQHF.

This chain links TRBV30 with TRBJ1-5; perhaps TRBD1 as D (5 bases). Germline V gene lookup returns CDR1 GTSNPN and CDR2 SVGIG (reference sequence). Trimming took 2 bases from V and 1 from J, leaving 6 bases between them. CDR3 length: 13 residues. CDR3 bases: TGTGCCTGGAGTTCAGGGAGCAATCAGCCCCAGCATTTT. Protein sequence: CAWSSGSNQPQHF. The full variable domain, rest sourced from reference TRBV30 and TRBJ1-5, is SQTIHQWPATLVQPVGSPLSLECTVEGTSNPNLYWYRQAAGRGLQLLFYSVGIGQISSEVPQNLSASRPQDRQFILSSKKLLLSDSGFYLCAWSSGSNQPQHFGDGTRLSIL.